The rows below give T cell receptor beta chains drawn from one sample of a study of blood T cell repertoires in COVID-19. This table comes from immunoSEQ multiplex PCR, and its TCRdb copy is limited to in-frame clones, with some not included. This sample carries around 370,000 clones, around nine tenths of them seen once, and the ten largest clones take roughly 1.2%. The sample was PBMCs or T cells enriched from blood (not recorded which). The receptors come from a woman between 18 and 29 years old who had recovered from COVID-19. Each CDR3 is given without its conserved first and last residue.

>TRBJ2-3|TRBV5-8
ASSLVAGGIDTQY
>TRBJ2-7|TRBV27
ASSRQGPVWEQY
>TRBJ1-4|TRBV5-1
ASQPYGTENEKLF
>TRBJ1-4|TRBV29-1
SVGDRGRRGEKLF
>TRBJ2-7|TRBV5-1
ASSHAGTNAYEQY
>TRBJ1-1|TRBV6-5
ASSNQVGLAF
>TRBJ1-5|TRBV24-1
ATAYEYRQGERINQPQH
>TRBJ1-1|TRBV2
ASSERDRGVNTEAF
>TRBJ1-2|TRBV19
ASSIRVSYNYGYT
>TRBJ2-7|TRBV29-1
SVARTGRYEQY
>TRBJ2-3|TRBV30
AWSVRGRGPDTQY
>TRBJ2-7|TRBV7-8
ASSLAGTGRYEQY
>TRBJ2-2|TRBV7-3
ASSSQQGIGTGELF
>TRBJ1-3|TRBV30
AWSGGGNTIY
>TRBJ2-7|TRBV4-1
ASSQDLAAYEQY
>TRBJ1-5|TRBV5-6
ASSRAGNQPQH
>TRBJ2-5|TRBV5-1
ASKVGAQETQY
>TRBJ2-7|TRBV11-1
ASSLVWTATYEQY
>TRBJ2-1|TRBV3-1/TRBV3-2
ASSQDMVAGGPKQF